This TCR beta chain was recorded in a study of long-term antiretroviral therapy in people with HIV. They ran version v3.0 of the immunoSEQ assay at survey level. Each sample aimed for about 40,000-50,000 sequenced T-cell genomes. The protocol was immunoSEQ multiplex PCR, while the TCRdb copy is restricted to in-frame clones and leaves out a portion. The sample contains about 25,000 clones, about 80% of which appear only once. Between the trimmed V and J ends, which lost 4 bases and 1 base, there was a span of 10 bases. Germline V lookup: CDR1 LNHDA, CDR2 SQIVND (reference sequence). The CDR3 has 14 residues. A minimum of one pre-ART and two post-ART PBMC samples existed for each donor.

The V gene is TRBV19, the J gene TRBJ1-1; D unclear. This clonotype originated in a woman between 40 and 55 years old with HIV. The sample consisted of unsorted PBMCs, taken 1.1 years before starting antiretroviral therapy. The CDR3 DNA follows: TGTGCCAGTAGTACCCCAGGCAAGAACACTGAAGCTTTCTTT. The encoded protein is CASSTPGKNTEAFF.